This T cell receptor beta chain was identified during a study of T cells in tumors and immune-related adverse events. TCRdb's copy holds only in-frame clones and misses some; the assay was immunoSEQ multiplex PCR. The sample contains about 22,000 clones, just over 90% of which appear only once. With 7 bases clipped from V and 7 bases from J, the junction kept 11 bases outside the gene matches. Germline V gene lookup returns CDR1 WNHNN and CDR2 SYGVQD (reference sequence). CDR3 length equals 14 residues. Specimen: lymph node tissue, collected from a patient treated with anti-PD-1 therapy. The TCR comes from a female donor with metastatic renal cell carcinoma. The V and J genes are TRBV10-1 and TRBJ1-2; 8 bases fit TRBD1. Here the CDR3 DNA reads TGCGCCAGCACCCCCCCGGACAGGGTTATTGGCTACACCTTC. This gives the protein CASTPPDRVIGYTF.